Below are 21 T cell receptor beta chains sequenced from a single sample in a study of cytomegalovirus exposure and HLA in healthy donors. The PCR had 60 Vbeta and 13 Jbeta primers. Produced via immunoSEQ multiplex PCR; TCRdb's table is partial and in-frame only. The sample records 120,000 or so clones, around 73% being singletons. The sample comprised PBMCs. Receptors were obtained from a man younger than 40 in good health and CMV-seropositive.

The chain is built from TRBV6-5 and TRBJ2-1, with 8 nucleotides matching TRBD2. Germline lookup yields CDR1 MNHEY and CDR2 SVGAGI. The ends lost 8 bases at V and 7 bases at J; junction bases unmatched: 10. The CDR3 extends over 14 amino acids. The CDR3 DNA reads TGTGCCAGCTGGAACGGGAGGGCCTGGAATGAGCAGTTCTTC. The encoded protein is CASWNGRAWNEQFF.

The chain uses TRBV5-1 and TRBJ1-5; possible D gene TRBD1, 5 bases. The CDR3 runs 15 residues. Trimming stripped 5 bases from V and 1 base from J, with 13 bases between. Germline V gene data show CDR1 as SGHRS and CDR2 as YFSETQ. CDR3 protein: CASSYTEGSNQPQHF. The CDR3 region has the DNA TGCGCCAGCAGTTATACGGAGGGGAGCAATCAGCCCCAGCATTTT.

The chain employs TRBV11-2 and TRBJ2-1; 7 bases agree with TRBD2. V trimming: 6 bases; J trimming: 1 base; junction bases outside the gene matches: 15. Germline CDR1 SGHAT, CDR2 FQNNGV. The CDR3 covers 18 residues. CDR3 in amino acids: CASRGGTGVEVSYNEQFF. The CDR3 region has the DNA TGTGCCAGCAGGGGGGGGACTGGGGTCGAAGTATCCTACAATGAGCAGTTCTTC.

This sequence joins TRBV5-8 and TRBJ1-4, with 10 bases lining up with TRBD1. Germline lookup yields CDR1 SGHTS and CDR2 YDEGEE. There are 14 residues in the CDR3. Trimming at V came to 4 bases and at J to 10 bases, leaving 7 bases not matched to a gene. This chain's CDR3 is CASSRDRGRGKLFF. CDR3 DNA sequence: TGTGCCAGCAGCAGGGACAGGGGAAGAGGAAAACTGTTTTTT.

The chain is built from TRBV5-6 and TRBJ1-2, with D perhaps TRBD1 (5 bases). CDR1 and CDR2 (germline): SGHDT, YYEEEE. CDR3 size: 12 residues. Deletions cut 6 bases from V and 8 bases from J, with 14 bases between. CDR3 DNA sequence: TGTGCCAGCACCAGGGCGCCGCCGGGCTACACCTTC. Amino acids: CASTRAPPGYTF.

This rearrangement joins TRBV5-1 to TRBJ2-5; 8 positions match TRBD2. V gave up 4 bases and J gave up 4 bases; unmatched junction bases: 6. The V gene's germline CDR1 is SGHRS and CDR2 YFSETQ. The CDR3 is made up of 14 amino acids. CDR3 amino acids: CASSNGRGTETQYF. The CDR3 DNA follows: TGCGCCAGCAGCAACGGGAGGGGGACAGAGACCCAGTACTTC.

The rearrangement joins TRBV10-3 to TRBJ1-5; D is perhaps TRBD1 (5 bases). The CDR3 has 13 amino acids. The germline CDR1 and CDR2 sequences are ENHRY and SYGVKD. Trimming cost V 4 bases and J 5 bases, with 9 bases left between them. The CDR3 reads CAISGGRDQPQHF. The DNA for the CDR3 is TGTGCCATCAGTGGGGGCAGAGATCAGCCCCAGCATTTT.

There are many counts of this clone. V is TRBV5-4 and J is TRBJ1-1; no definite D call. Trimming cost V 3 bases and J 1 base, with 4 bases left between them. The germline V gene encodes CDR1 SGHNT and CDR2 YYREEE (reference sequence). The CDR3 is made up of 12 amino acids. The CDR3 protein is CASSWANTEAFF. CDR3 sequence (DNA): TGTGCCAGCAGCTGGGCGAACACTGAAGCTTTCTTT.

This chain links TRBV7-9 with TRBJ2-3; D remains ambiguous. Germline values: CDR1 SEHNR, CDR2 FQNEAQ (reference sequence). CDR3 length: 13 residues. V lost 7 bases and J lost 4, with 12 bases in between. The CDR3 DNA reads as TGTGCCAGCACCAATTTCGAGGCAGATACGCAGTATTTT. It yields the protein CASTNFEADTQYF.

The chain combines TRBV27 with TRBJ2-7; the match to TRBD2 covers 8 bases. J lost 7 bases, V lost 5 bases, and 10 bases had no gene match. This CDR3 contains 14 residues. CDR1 and CDR2 (germline): MNHEY, SMNVEV (reference sequence). Here the CDR3 reads CASSKRAGAREQYF. The CDR3 nucleotides read TGTGCCAGCAGTAAAAGAGCGGGAGCTAGAGAGCAGTACTTC.

The rearrangement joins TRBV5-5 to TRBJ2-1; 7 bases match TRBD2. This CDR3 has 15 amino acids. Trimming at V came to 4 bases and at J to 1 base, leaving 5 bases not matched to a gene. CDR1 and CDR2 (germline): SGHKS, YYEKEE (reference sequence). CDR3 sequence: CASSRGLGSYNEQFF. For the CDR3, the DNA is TGTGCCAGCAGCCGAGGACTAGGGTCCTACAATGAGCAGTTCTTC.

The chain links TRBV7-9 to TRBJ2-2, with TRBD1 matching 7 bases. CDR3 length: 15 residues. Trimming cost V 3 bases and J 4 bases; bases outside gene matches: 5. Germline CDR1 is SEHNR and CDR2 is FQNEAQ (reference sequence). The CDR3 is CASSFRGQLTGELFF. The CDR3 bases are TGTGCCAGCAGCTTTAGGGGACAGCTCACCGGGGAGCTGTTTTTT. The whole variable domain, remainder taken from reference TRBV7-9 and TRBJ2-2, is DTGVSQNPRHKITKRGQNVTFRCDPISEHNRLYWYRQTLGQGPEFLTYFQNEAQLEKSRLLSDRFSAERPKGSFSTLEIQRTEQGDSAMYLCASSFRGQLTGELFFGEGSRLTVL.

This chain links TRBV9 with TRBJ2-5; TRBD2 is a possible D gene (6 bases). V was pared by 0 bases and J by 4 bases, with 16 bases between. Germline CDR1 and CDR2: SGDLS and YYNGEE. This CDR3 has 16 residues. CDR3 nucleotides: TGTGCCAGCAGCGTAGAGGGAGGTTCGGTAAGAGAGACCCAGTACTTC. Amino acid sequence: CASSVEGGSVRETQYF.

This chain uses TRBV18 with TRBJ2-2, with a weak D call TRBD2 (5 bases). CDR1 and CDR2 from the germline V gene are KGHSH and LQKENI. This CDR3 is 17 amino acids long. Deletions cut 4 bases from V and 2 bases from J, with 17 bases between. Here the CDR3 reads CASSREAEPTNTGELFF. In DNA form, the CDR3 reads TGTGCCAGCTCACGGGAAGCGGAACCAACTAACACCGGGGAGCTGTTTTTT.

The chain couples TRBV5-1 to TRBJ2-7, with D perhaps TRBD2 (6 bases). CDR1 is SGHRS, CDR2 YFSETQ, per germline. V gave up 5 bases and J gave up 5 bases, with 20 bases separating them. The CDR3 sequence is 15 residues long. CDR3 sequence: CASSPGDRRVHEQYF. The CDR3 DNA follows: TGCGCCAGCAGTCCGGGGGACCGACGGGTACACGAGCAGTACTTC.

The chain couples TRBV6-6 to TRBJ1-5, with D unresolved. The germline gives CDR1 MNHNY, CDR2 SVGAGI (reference sequence). The CDR3 consists of 14 residues. Trimming took 6 bases from V and 0 from J, leaving 9 bases between them. The chain's CDR3 is CASRYISSNQPQHF. CDR3 coding DNA: TGTGCCAGCAGGTATATATCTAGCAATCAGCCCCAGCATTTT.

The V and J genes are TRBV27 and TRBJ2-7; possible D gene TRBD1, 7 bases. The V gene lost 6 bases and the J gene lost 5 bases, with 8 bases spanning the gap. This CDR3 contains 11 residues. Germline lookup yields CDR1 MNHEY and CDR2 SMNVEV (reference sequence). The CDR3 DNA follows: TGTGCCAGCAGCAGGGGGGACGAGCAGTACTTC. Translated, it gives CASSRGDEQYF.

The chain links TRBV4-3 to TRBJ2-3; 8 bases are shared with TRBD2. This CDR3 contains 17 residues. The V gene end was trimmed by 1 base and the J gene end by 3 bases; junction bases not matched to a gene: 9. CDR1 and CDR2 from the germline V gene are LGHNA and YSLEER. CDR3 loop: CASSQGGPGGGTDTQYF. The CDR3 bases are TGCGCCAGCAGCCAAGGGGGCCCGGGAGGGGGTACAGATACGCAGTATTTT.

The table lists this clone with a few counts. The genes are TRBV28 and TRBJ2-7; D call uncertain. The CDR3 loop spans 16 amino acids. Germline CDR1 reads MDHEN; CDR2 reads SYDVKM. The V and J ends lost 5 bases and 2 bases respectively, with 19 bases between them. CDR3 DNA: TGTGCCAGCAGTAAAACGTACTTTTTTTCACCCTACGAGCAGTACTTC. Protein sequence: CASSKTYFFSPYEQYF.

As DNA, the CDR3 is TGCGCCAGCAAAGAGACAGGGACGAACACTGAAGCTTTCTTT. It encodes CASKETGTNTEAFF. The V call is TRBV5-1, the J call TRBJ1-1; 7 bases are shared with TRBD1. The germline CDR1 and CDR2 sequences are SGHRS and YFSETQ. V shed 6 bases and J 1 base; nucleotides not matched to a gene: 6. The CDR3 consists of 14 residues.

The chain combines TRBV4-3 with TRBJ2-7, with 8 bases identical to TRBD2. The V gene's germline CDR1 is LGHNA and CDR2 YSLEER. J was trimmed by 7 bases and V by 2 bases; bases with no gene match: 4. The CDR3 runs to 13 residues. The CDR3 spells CASSQNPGGEQYF. CDR3 DNA sequence: TGCGCCAGCAGCCAAAACCCGGGGGGGGAGCAGTACTTC.